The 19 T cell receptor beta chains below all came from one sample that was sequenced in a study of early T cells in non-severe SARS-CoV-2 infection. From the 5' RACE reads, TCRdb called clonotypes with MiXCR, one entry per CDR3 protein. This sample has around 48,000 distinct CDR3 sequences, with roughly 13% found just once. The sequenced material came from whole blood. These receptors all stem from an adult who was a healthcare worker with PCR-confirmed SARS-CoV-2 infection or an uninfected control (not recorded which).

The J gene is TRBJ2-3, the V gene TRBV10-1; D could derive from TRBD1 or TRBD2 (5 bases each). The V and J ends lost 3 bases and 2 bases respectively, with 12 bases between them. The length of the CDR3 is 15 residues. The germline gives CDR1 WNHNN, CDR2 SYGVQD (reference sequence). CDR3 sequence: CASSEGTRDTDTQYF. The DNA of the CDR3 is TGCGCCAGCAGTGAAGGGACCAGGGACACAGATACGCAGTATTTT.

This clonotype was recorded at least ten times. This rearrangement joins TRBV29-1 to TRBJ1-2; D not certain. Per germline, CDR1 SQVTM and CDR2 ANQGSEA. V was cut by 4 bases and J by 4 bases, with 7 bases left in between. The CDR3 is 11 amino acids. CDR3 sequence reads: CSVVGIYGYTF. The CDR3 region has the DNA TGCAGCGTTGTTGGAATCTATGGCTACACCTTC.

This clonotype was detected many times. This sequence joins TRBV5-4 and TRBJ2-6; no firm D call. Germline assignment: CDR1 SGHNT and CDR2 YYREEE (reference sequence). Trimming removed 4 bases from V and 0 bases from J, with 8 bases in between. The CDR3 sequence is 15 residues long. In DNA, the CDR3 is TGTGCCAGCAGCGCTACATACTCTGGGGCCAACGTCCTGACTTTC. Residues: CASSATYSGANVLTF.

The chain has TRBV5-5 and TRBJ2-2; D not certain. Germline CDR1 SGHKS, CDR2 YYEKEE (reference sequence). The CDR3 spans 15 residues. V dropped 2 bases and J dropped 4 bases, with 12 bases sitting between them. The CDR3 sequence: CASSFPRVGTGELFF. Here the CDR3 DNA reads TGTGCCAGCAGCTTTCCAAGGGTTGGCACCGGGGAGCTGTTTTTT. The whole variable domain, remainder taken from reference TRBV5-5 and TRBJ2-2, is DAGVTQSPTHLIKTRGQQVTLRCSPISGHKSVSWYQQVLGQGPQFIFQYYEKEERGRGNFPDRFSARQFPNYSSELNVNALLLGDSALYLCASSFPRVGTGELFFGEGSRLTVL.

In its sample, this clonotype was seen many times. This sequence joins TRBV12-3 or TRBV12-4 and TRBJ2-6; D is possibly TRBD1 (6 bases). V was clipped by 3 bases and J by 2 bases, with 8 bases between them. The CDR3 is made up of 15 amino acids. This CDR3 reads CASSFGQPGANVLTF. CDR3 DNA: TGTGCCAGCAGTTTTGGACAGCCTGGGGCCAACGTCCTGACTTTC.

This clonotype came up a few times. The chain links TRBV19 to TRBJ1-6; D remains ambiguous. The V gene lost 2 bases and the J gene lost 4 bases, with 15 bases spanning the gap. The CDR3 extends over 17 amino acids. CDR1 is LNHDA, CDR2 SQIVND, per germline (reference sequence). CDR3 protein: CASSITSVQAYNSPLHF. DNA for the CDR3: TGTGCCAGTAGTATAACTTCAGTTCAAGCTTATAATTCACCCCTCCACTTT.

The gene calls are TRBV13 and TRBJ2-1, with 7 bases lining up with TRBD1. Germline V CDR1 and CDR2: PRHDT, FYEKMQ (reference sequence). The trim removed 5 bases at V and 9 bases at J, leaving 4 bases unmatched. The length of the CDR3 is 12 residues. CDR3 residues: CASSPRGSEQFF. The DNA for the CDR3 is TGTGCCAGCAGCCCCAGGGGGAGTGAGCAGTTCTTC.

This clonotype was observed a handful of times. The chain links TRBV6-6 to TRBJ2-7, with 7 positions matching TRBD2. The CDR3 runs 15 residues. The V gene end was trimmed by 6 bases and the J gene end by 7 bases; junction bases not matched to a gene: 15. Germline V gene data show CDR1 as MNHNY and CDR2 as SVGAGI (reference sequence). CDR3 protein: CASSFSSGAPGEQYF. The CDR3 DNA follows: TGTGCCAGCAGCTTCTCTAGCGGAGCCCCTGGGGAGCAGTACTTC.

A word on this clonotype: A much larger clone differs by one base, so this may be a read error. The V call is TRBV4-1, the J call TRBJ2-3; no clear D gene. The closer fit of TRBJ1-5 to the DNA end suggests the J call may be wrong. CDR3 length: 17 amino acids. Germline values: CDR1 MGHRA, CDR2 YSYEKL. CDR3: CASSLRVGQSGADTQHF. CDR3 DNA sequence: TGCGCCAGCAGCCTAAGGGTTGGGCAATCTGGTGCAGATACGCAGCATTTT.

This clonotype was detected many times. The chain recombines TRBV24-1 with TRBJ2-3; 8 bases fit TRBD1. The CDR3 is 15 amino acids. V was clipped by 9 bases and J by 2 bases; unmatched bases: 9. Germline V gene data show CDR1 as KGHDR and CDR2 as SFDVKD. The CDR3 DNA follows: TGTGCCACCGGACCCGGGACAGGAGTCACAGATACGCAGTATTTT. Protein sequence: CATGPGTGVTDTQYF.

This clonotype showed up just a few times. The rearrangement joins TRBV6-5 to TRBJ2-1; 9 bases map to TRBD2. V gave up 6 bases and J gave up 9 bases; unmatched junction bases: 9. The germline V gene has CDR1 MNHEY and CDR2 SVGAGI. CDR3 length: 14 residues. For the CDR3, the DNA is TGTGCCAGCAGCCCAGGGGTAGCGGGAGTTGAGCAGTTCTTC. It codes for CASSPGVAGVEQFF.

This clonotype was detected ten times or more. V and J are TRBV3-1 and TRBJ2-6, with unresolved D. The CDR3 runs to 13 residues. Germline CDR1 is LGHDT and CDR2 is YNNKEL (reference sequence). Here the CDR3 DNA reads TGTGCAGCCAAGCTTTCTGGGGCCAACGTCCTGACTTTC. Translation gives CAAKLSGANVLTF.

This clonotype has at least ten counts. CDR3 region: CASSNYPANEKLFF. The CDR3 DNA reads TGTGCCAGTAGTAACTACCCTGCTAATGAAAAACTGTTTTTT. This sequence joins TRBV19 and TRBJ1-4, with D uncertain. The V gene's germline CDR1 is LNHDA and CDR2 SQIVND (reference sequence). V was shortened by 4 bases and J by 3 bases, with 9 bases between the two germline ends. CDR3 length equals 14 residues.

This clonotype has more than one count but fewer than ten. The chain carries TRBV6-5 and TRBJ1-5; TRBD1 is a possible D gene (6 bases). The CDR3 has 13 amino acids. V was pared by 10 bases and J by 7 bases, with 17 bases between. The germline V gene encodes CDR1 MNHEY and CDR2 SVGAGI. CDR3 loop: CATGVGAGQPQHF. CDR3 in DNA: TGTGCCACCGGGGTGGGGGCAGGACAGCCCCAGCATTTT.

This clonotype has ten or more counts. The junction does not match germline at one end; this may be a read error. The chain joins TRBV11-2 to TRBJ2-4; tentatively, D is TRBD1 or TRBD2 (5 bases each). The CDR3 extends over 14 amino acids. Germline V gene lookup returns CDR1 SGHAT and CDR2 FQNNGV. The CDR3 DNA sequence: TGTGCCAGCAGCATTTCCGGGACCAACAACATTCAGTACTTC. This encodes CASSISGTNNIQYF.

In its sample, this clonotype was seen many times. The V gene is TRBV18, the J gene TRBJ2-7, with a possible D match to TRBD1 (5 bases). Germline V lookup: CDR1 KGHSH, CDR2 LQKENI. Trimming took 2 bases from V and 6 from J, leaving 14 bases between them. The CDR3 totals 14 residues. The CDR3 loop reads CASSPGAGRGEQYF. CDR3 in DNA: TGTGCCAGCTCACCAGGAGCAGGGCGTGGCGAGCAGTACTTC.

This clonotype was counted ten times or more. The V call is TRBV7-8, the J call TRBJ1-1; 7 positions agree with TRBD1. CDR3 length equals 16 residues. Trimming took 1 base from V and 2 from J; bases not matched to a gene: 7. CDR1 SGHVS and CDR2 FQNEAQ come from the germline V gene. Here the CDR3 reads CASSLGAGGLNTEAFF. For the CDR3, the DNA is TGTGCCAGCAGCTTAGGGGCAGGGGGACTCAACACTGAAGCTTTCTTT. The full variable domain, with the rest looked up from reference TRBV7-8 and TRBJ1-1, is GAGVSQSPRYKVAKRGQDVALRCDPISGHVSLFWYQQALGQGPEFLTYFQNEAQLDKSGLPSDRFFAERPEGSVSTLKIQRTQQEDSAVYLCASSLGAGGLNTEAFFGQGTRLTVV.

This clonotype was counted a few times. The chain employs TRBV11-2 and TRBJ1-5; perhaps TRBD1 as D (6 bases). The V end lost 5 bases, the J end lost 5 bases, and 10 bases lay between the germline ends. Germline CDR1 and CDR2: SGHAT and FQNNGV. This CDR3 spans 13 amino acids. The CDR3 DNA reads TGTGCCAGCAGCCTACAGGGTTATCAGCCCCAGCATTTT. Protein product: CASSLQGYQPQHF.

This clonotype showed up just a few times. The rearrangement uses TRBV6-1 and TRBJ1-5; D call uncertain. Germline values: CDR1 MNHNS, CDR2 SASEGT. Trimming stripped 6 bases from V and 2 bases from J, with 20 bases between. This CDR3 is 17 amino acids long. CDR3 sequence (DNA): TGTGCCAGCAGGGACTCCATTTGGAAGGCAGGCAATCAGCCCCAGCATTTT. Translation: CASRDSIWKAGNQPQHF.